This T cell receptor beta chain was captured by sequencing in a study of beta chain features in type 1 diabetes. As for the study in general: Comparable age, gender and cell yields were observed in patients relative to healthy donors.

This clone was counted between two and nine times. A single heparinised blood sample, averaging approximately 110 mL, was obtained per donor. The CDR3 is 16 residues long. Germline V gives CDR1 SGHRS, CDR2 YFSETQ. Trimming took 4 bases from V and 2 from J; bases not matched to a gene: 8. Sequenced material consisted of expressed TCRB transcripts (all of the isolated RNA was reverse transcribed). About 3.6 million reads was the average for naive, central memory and regulatory T cell samples. Data came from immunoSEQ multiplex PCR; TCRdb stores just in-frame clones and leaves some out. The sample lists roughly 400,000 clones, around 16% occurring once.

The chain carries TRBV5-1 and TRBJ2-3; 9 bases line up with TRBD1. This clonotype was sampled from a woman between 18 and 29 years old in good health. Sequences were obtained from naive CD4+ T cells from blood. CDR3 region: CASSTDRGWSTDTQYF. The DNA for the CDR3 is TGCGCCAGCAGCACGGACAGGGGATGGTCCACAGATACGCAGTATTTT.